Here is one T cell receptor (beta chain) with its context. This specimen belongs to a study of blood T cell repertoires in COVID-19. Study context: T cells, B-cell-depleted T cells, or PBMCs supplied cDNA or gDNA.

Ages ranged from about 18 to 89 years, with residence in about 23 US areas. The CDR3 runs 16 residues. The V gene's germline CDR1 is SEHNR and CDR2 FQNEAQ (reference sequence). The V gene lost 4 bases and the J gene lost 4 bases, with 16 bases spanning the gap. TCRdb's table, derived via immunoSEQ multiplex PCR, lists solely in-frame clones and lacks some. Of about 440,000 clones in the sample, about 90% were seen once. Sequenced input: PBMCs or T cells enriched from blood (not recorded which). The TCR was taken from a man between 18 and 29 years old who had recovered from COVID-19. The chain uses TRBV7-9 and TRBJ2-2; D is perhaps TRBD2 (5 bases). CDR3 amino acids: CASSSHFGETTGELFF. Here the CDR3 DNA reads TGTGCCAGCAGCTCTCATTTCGGGGAGACCACCGGGGAGCTGTTTTTT.